What follows describes a single TCR beta chain. Its antigen remains unknown. This sample is drawn from a study of blood T cells in healthy people across ages. Study conclusions and caveats: It was held that the diversity estimates obtained from one million T cells were underestimates.

This CDR3 is 18 amino acids long. The germline V gene encodes CDR1 SGHTA and CDR2 FQGNSA. J was trimmed by 4 bases and V by 1 base; bases with no gene match: 11. Through a sample-barcoded 5' primer and a J-beta primer mix, a second PCR was run for 7 to 11 cycles. TCRdb re-called the 5' RACE reads through MiXCR, storing one row per CDR3 protein. The sample yields 700,000 to 1,000,000 distinct CDR3 sequences, roughly 44% seen once. The TCR comes from a man in his 60s in good health. Sequencing was carried out using blood. This chain uses TRBV7-2 with TRBJ2-1; 9 positions agree with TRBD2. CDR3 in DNA: TGTGCCAGCAGCTTAGTTTTCGGGAGACTAGCGGAATACAATGAGCAGTTCTTC. Translation: CASSLVFGRLAEYNEQFF.